Following are 8 T cell receptor beta chains from one sample sequenced in a study of blood T cell repertoires in COVID-19. Repertoires were generated with immunoSEQ multiplex PCR, while TCRdb's copy carries only in-frame clones and drops some. The sample includes fewer than 60,000 clones, over 75% of them seen just once. Sample: peripheral blood. The receptor source for this set is a man in his sixties or seventies with active COVID-19.

This clone was found once. This rearrangement joins TRBV28 to TRBJ2-7; maybe TRBD1 (5 bases). Germline CDR1 MDHEN, CDR2 SYDVKM. CDR3 length: 17 amino acids. Trimming cost V 3 bases and J 0 bases, with 18 bases left between them. DNA for the CDR3: TGTGCCAGCAGTTTCTCGAACAGACAGTCCTACTCCTACGAGCAGTACTTC. This translates into CASSFSNRQSYSYEQYF.

This chain joins TRBV19 and TRBJ2-5; D possibly corresponds to TRBD1 (5 bases). Germline assignment: CDR1 LNHDA and CDR2 SQIVND (reference sequence). CDR3 length: 14 residues. Trimming left V 2 bases short and J 4 bases short, with 11 bases between. The CDR3 sequence is CASSILGTGETQYF. Written as DNA, the CDR3 is TGTGCCAGTAGTATATTAGGAACAGGAGAGACCCAGTACTTC. Complete variable domain (other parts from reference TRBV19 and TRBJ2-5): DGGITQSPKYLFRKEGQNVTLSCEQNLNHDAMYWYRQDPGQGLRLIYYSQIVNDFQKGDIAEGYSVSREKKESFPLTVTSAQKNPTAFYLCASSILGTGETQYFGPGTRLLVL.

The rearrangement uses TRBV3-1 (or the pseudogene TRBV3-2) and TRBJ1-6; a possible D gene is TRBD1 (5 bases). CDR3 size: 14 residues. In germline, CDR1 is LGHDT, CDR2 YNNKEL (reference sequence). Trimming removed 3 bases from V and 8 bases from J, with 11 bases in between. The CDR3 region is CASSHGGRDSPLHF. CDR3 DNA: TGTGCCAGCAGCCACGGGGGAAGGGATTCACCCCTCCACTTT.

The chain has TRBV11-2 and TRBJ1-1; 8 bases line up with TRBD1. The CDR3 contains 12 residues. The ends lost 4 bases at V and 11 bases at J; junction bases unmatched: 6. Germline loops: CDR1 SGHAT, CDR2 FQNNGV. The CDR3 nucleotides read TGTGCCAGCAGCTCCCCGACAGGGGAGGCTTTCTTT. As protein: CASSSPTGEAFF.

DNA of the CDR3: TGTGCCAGCAGCCCCAACAGGGGGGATTATGGCTACACCTTC. Translating it yields CASSPNRGDYGYTF. The chain joins TRBV5-4 to TRBJ1-2; 8 nucleotides match TRBD1. The V segment lost 4 bases and the J segment 5 bases; nucleotides outside the gene matches: 7. CDR1 is SGHNT and CDR2 is YYREEE in the germline V gene (reference sequence). This CDR3 is built from 14 residues.

This sequence joins TRBV29-1 and TRBJ2-7; possibly TRBD2 for D (5 bases). The CDR3 consists of 12 residues. Trimming stripped 3 bases from V and 1 base from J, with 7 bases between. CDR1 is SQVTM and CDR2 is ANQGSEA in the germline V gene. The CDR3 DNA follows: TGCAGCGTTGACGGGGATTCCTACGAGCAGTACTTC. Translated: CSVDGDSYEQYF.

The chain couples TRBV5-8 to TRBJ1-2, with D possibly being TRBD1 (5 bases). Between the trimmed V and J ends, which lost 3 bases and 4 bases, there was a span of 13 bases. Germline-derived CDR1 and CDR2 are SGHTS and YDEGEE. The CDR3 has 14 amino acids. The CDR3 here is CASSSLDRSYGYTF. The CDR3 DNA follows: TGTGCCAGCAGCTCCCTTGACAGATCCTATGGCTACACCTTC.

This clone has more than one count but fewer than ten. J is TRBJ1-1 and V is TRBV24-1; D is possibly TRBD1 (6 bases). Germline values: CDR1 KGHDR, CDR2 SFDVKD. V dropped 2 bases and J dropped 8 bases, with 8 bases sitting between them. There are 12 residues in the CDR3. The chain's CDR3 is CATSDWGTEAFF. For the CDR3, the DNA is TGTGCCACCAGTGATTGGGGGACAGAAGCTTTCTTT.